The present T cell receptor beta chain was sequenced within a study of T cells in Graves' hyperthyroidism and ophthalmopathy. Findings of the study overall: Blood also showed most of the thyroid clonotypes that were expanded above 0.001. Progression to ophthalmopathy was predicted a median of roughly 6.5 months early.

Germline loops: CDR1 SGHDN, CDR2 FVKESK. The J segment lost 6 bases and the V segment lost 0 bases, leaving 1 base of the junction unmatched. This CDR3 has 15 residues. Amplified TCR beta CDR3 regions came from RNA transcripts. HTBI primers were the set used in a first-round RT-PCR of the TCR CDR3. In TCRdb, the multiplex PCR reads were re-called with MiXCR into one record per CDR3 protein. The table records around 300,000 distinct CDR3 sequences, around 15% of them present only once. Exclusion of patients followed from uncontrolled infection, other autoimmune disease, pregnancy or lactation. Based on clinical symptoms, serum thyroxine and TRAb, thyroid ultrasound and orbital computed tomography, diagnoses were reached. A few counts support this clonotype. What it recognizes is unknown.

The material sequenced was blood. The rearrangement links TRBV14 to TRBJ2-2; TRBD2 matches 10 bases. This TCR derives from a middle-aged woman with Graves' ophthalmopathy. CDR3 sequence reads: CASSQDLAGAGELFF. The CDR3 bases are TGTGCCAGCAGCCAAGACCTAGCGGGAGCCGGGGAGCTGTTTTTT.